This TCR beta chain derives from a study of T cells in Graves' hyperthyroidism and ophthalmopathy. Background on the study: It was at initial diagnosis, before any treatment, that peripheral blood was collected. Study-wide results and limits: Separation of ophthalmopathy from stable hyperthyroidism was achieved by a 13 V-J model.

This clonotype was seen at least ten times. Its specificity is unknown. RNA transcripts yielded amplified TCR beta CDR3 regions. First-round RT-PCR of the TCR CDR3 relied on the HTBI primer set. TCRdb ran MiXCR on the multiplex PCR reads and lists one entry per CDR3 protein. The data contain some 370,000 distinct CDR3 sequences, over 12% of them singletons. This TCR came from a man over 45 with Graves' ophthalmopathy. The specimen was blood.

CDR3 nucleotide sequence: TGTGCCAGCAGCCGGCGGCTAGCGGGAGCGGAGACCCAGTACTTC. This encodes CASSRRLAGAETQYF. This chain links TRBV5-6 with TRBJ2-5; 10 bases are a match to TRBD2. CDR1 and CDR2 from the germline V gene are SGHDT and YYEEEE. Unmatched junction bases numbered 8, after V lost 4 bases and J lost 5 bases. The CDR3 has 15 residues. Using reference TRBV5-6 and TRBJ2-5 for the parts outside the CDR3, the full variable domain is DAGVTQSPTHLIKTRGQQVTLRCSPKSGHDTVSWYQQALGQGPQFIFQYYEEEERQRGNFPDRFSGHQFPNYSSELNVNALLLGDSALYLCASSRRLAGAETQYFGPGTRLLVL.